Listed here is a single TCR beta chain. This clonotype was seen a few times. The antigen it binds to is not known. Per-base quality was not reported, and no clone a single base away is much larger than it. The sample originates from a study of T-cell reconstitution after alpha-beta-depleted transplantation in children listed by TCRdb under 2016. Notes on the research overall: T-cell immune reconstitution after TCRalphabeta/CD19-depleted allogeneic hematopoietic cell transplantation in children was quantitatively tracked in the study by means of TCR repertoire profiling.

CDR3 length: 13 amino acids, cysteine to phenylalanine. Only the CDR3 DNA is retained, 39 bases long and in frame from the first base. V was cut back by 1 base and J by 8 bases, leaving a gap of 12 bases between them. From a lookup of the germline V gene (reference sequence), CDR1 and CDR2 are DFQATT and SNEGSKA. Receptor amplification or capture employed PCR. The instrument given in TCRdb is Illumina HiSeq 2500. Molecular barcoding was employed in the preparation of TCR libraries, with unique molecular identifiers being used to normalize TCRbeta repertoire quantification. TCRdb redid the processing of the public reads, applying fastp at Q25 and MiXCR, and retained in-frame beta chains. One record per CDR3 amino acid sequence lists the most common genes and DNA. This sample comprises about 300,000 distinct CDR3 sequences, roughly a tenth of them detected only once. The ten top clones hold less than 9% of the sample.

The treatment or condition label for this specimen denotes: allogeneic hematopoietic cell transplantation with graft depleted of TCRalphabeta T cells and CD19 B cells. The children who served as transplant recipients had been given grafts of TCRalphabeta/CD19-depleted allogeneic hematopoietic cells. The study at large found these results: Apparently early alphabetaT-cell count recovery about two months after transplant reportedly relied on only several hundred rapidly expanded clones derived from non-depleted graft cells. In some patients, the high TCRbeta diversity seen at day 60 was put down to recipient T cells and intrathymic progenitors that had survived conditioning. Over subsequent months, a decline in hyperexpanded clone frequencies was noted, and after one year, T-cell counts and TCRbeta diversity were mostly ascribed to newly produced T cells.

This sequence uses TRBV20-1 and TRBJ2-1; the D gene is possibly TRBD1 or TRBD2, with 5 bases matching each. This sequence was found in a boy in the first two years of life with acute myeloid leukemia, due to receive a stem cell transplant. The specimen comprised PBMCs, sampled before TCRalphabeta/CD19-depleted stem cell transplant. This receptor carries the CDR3 CSARGNGGDEQFF. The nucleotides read TGCAGTGCTAGAGGGAATGGGGGAGATGAGCAGTTCTTC.